The entry that follows covers one T cell receptor beta chain sequence. As yet, its antigen is unknown. PCR involved 60 Vbeta and 13 Jbeta primers. The method was immunoSEQ multiplex PCR; TCRdb's version includes in-frame clones alone and lacks a portion of them. Among about 190,000 clones listed, about 69% were seen once. The data are from a study of cytomegalovirus exposure and HLA in healthy donors. General study findings and limits: A later analysis associated approximately 17,000 TCR beta sequences with HLA alleles at a 0.05 false discovery rate.

The germline V gene encodes CDR1 KGHSH and CDR2 LQKENI. The CDR3 has 13 amino acids. V was shortened by 8 bases and J by 3 bases, with 14 bases between the two germline ends. The sequence derives from a young man in good health and CMV-seropositive. Input material: PBMCs. The rearrangement joins TRBV18 to TRBJ2-7; D might be TRBD1 (6 bases). The CDR3 nucleotides are TGTGCCAGCAACCCGGGACAAAACTACGAGCAGTACTTC. This translates into CASNPGQNYEQYF.